One and the same sample provided the 20 T cell receptor beta chains below, sequenced in a study of regulatory T cells in long-lasting Graves disease. Building the TCR beta libraries relied on iRepertoire HTBI primers, and CDR3 regions underwent Arm-PCR. TCRdb fed the multiplex PCR reads into MiXCR, producing one record per CDR3 protein. Among more than 350,000 distinct CDR3 sequences listed, about 15% were seen once. Time point indicated: newly diagnosed GD, antithyroid drugs for less than 3 months. Following extraction of RNA from PBMCs, that RNA was used to make the TCR library. This same sample was also taken into another study, of T cells in Graves' hyperthyroidism and ophthalmopathy.

Sequenced here: peripheral blood mononuclear cells (PBMCs), sampled at new diagnosis, from a patient treated with antithyroid drugs. These receptors were collected from a woman between 25 and 40 years old with Graves disease.

At least ten counts were recorded for this clonotype. This sequence may be a read error, since a much larger clone differs from it by one base. V is TRBV18 and J is TRBJ2-3; D uncertain. This CDR3 spans 12 amino acids. Germline values: CDR1 KGHSH, CDR2 LQKENI. The V gene lost 8 bases and the J gene lost 0 bases, with 6 bases spanning the gap. The CDR3 spells CASSISTDTQYF. The CDR3 DNA reads TGTGCCAGCAGCATTAGCACAGATACGCAGTATTTT. Using reference TRBV18 and TRBJ2-3 for the parts outside the CDR3, the full variable domain is NAGVMQNPRHLVRRRGQEARLRCSPMKGHSHVYWYRQLPEEGLKFMVYLQKENIIDESGMPKERFSAEFPKEGPSILRIQQVVRGDSAAYFCASSISTDTQYFGPGTRLTVL.

The CDR3 region is CASTPFWDSYEQYF. The DNA for the CDR3 is TGTGCCAGCACCCCCTTTTGGGACTCCTACGAGCAGTACTTC. The V gene is TRBV6-1, the J gene TRBJ2-7; the D is unclear. The germline V and J ends were trimmed by 7 bases and 0 bases, with 13 bases remaining between them. The germline V gene encodes CDR1 MNHNS and CDR2 SASEGT. The CDR3 runs to 14 residues.

V is TRBV12-3 or TRBV12-4 and J is TRBJ2-5, with 9 bases fitting TRBD1. The V segment lost 5 bases and the J segment 5 bases; nucleotides outside the gene matches: 9. The CDR3 extends over 15 amino acids. The CDR3 spells CASSRRGQGLETQYF. DNA of the CDR3: TGTGCCAGCAGTAGGAGGGGACAGGGTCTGGAGACCCAGTACTTC.

This clonotype was found many times. The CDR3 bases are TGCAGTGCGGTCACTAGCGGAGATACGCAGTATTTT. It specifies CSAVTSGDTQYF. This chain connects TRBV20-1 to TRBJ2-3; 8 positions match TRBD2. Germline V gene sequence: CDR1 DFQATT, CDR2 SNEGSKA (reference sequence). The ends lost 6 bases at V and 5 bases at J; junction bases unmatched: 4. There are 12 residues in the CDR3.

This clonotype was seen ten or more times. The rearrangement uses TRBV7-2 and TRBJ2-7; 7 bases line up with TRBD2. This CDR3 spans 16 amino acids. The germline CDR1 and CDR2 sequences are SGHTA and FQGNSA. V lost 5 bases and J lost 1; bases outside the gene matches: 11. This CDR3 reads CASSLREGKSSYEQYF. For the CDR3, the DNA is TGTGCCAGCAGCCTCAGGGAGGGAAAATCTTCCTACGAGCAGTACTTC.

The table lists this clonotype with many counts. This rearrangement joins TRBV10-3 to TRBJ2-1; D gene uncertain. Trimming cost V 10 bases and J 6 bases, with 10 bases left between them. The CDR3 spans 11 residues. Germline-derived CDR1 and CDR2 are ENHRY and SYGVKD. CDR3: CATAGTNEQFF. CDR3 nucleotide sequence: TGTGCCACTGCAGGAACCAATGAGCAGTTCTTC.

In regard to this clonotype: A far larger clone lies a single base away; this is likely a read error. The chain combines TRBV7-2 with TRBJ2-2, with 11 positions matching TRBD2. The germline gives CDR1 SGHTA, CDR2 FQGNSA. The CDR3 runs to 14 residues. The DNA of the CDR3 is TGTGCCAGCAGTCTAGCGGGAGGCACCGTGGAGCTGTTTTTT. This translates into CASSLAGGTVELFF.

A few counts support this clonotype. The gene calls are TRBV24-1 and TRBJ1-2; perhaps TRBD1 as D (5 bases). V was shortened by 2 bases and J by 8 bases, with 11 bases between the two germline ends. The V gene's germline CDR1 is KGHDR and CDR2 SFDVKD. The CDR3 has 13 residues. DNA for the CDR3: TGTGCCACCAGTGATTACAGGCAACTCGGCTACACCTTC. Residues: CATSDYRQLGYTF.

The table lists this clonotype with a few counts. The gene calls are TRBV6-1 and TRBJ2-1; weak D call: TRBD2 (6 bases). Deletions cut 6 bases from V and 10 bases from J, with 22 bases between. Germline values: CDR1 MNHNS, CDR2 SASEGT. There are 15 residues in the CDR3. The CDR3: CASRSLGEDRGEQFF. The CDR3 DNA sequence: TGTGCCAGCAGGTCTTTGGGGGAGGACCGAGGGGAGCAGTTCTTC.

This clonotype was seen ten or more times. V gene TRBV3-1 combines with J gene TRBJ1-5; 7 nucleotides match TRBD1. Trimming took 1 base from V and 0 from J; bases not matched to a gene: 6. CDR1 LGHDT and CDR2 YNNKEL come from the germline V gene (reference sequence). This CDR3 contains 17 residues. CDR3 in amino acids: CASSQGLQGNSNQPQHF. The CDR3 DNA is TGTGCCAGCAGCCAAGGTTTACAGGGGAATAGCAATCAGCCCCAGCATTTT.

The chain has TRBV6-4 and TRBJ2-1; maybe TRBD1 (6 bases). The CDR3 runs to 14 residues. Looked up from germline, CDR1 is MRHNA and CDR2 is SNTAGT. V lost 2 bases to trimming and J lost 9 bases, with 14 bases between them. CDR3 coding DNA: TGTGCCAGCAGTGACGAGGTGGGGGCTAGTGAGCAGTTCTTC. Residues: CASSDEVGASEQFF.

This clonotype came up many times. The V and J genes are TRBV27 and TRBJ1-5; D perhaps matches TRBD1 (5 bases). V was pared by 2 bases and J by 1 base, with 9 bases between. CDR3 length: 15 residues. Germline assignment: CDR1 MNHEY and CDR2 SMNVEV (reference sequence). CDR3 DNA sequence: TGTGCCAGCAGTTTAAGGCGGGACAGCAATCAGCCCCAGCATTTT. It yields the protein CASSLRRDSNQPQHF.

Only a few counts were recorded for this clonotype. This chain connects TRBV6-1 to TRBJ1-2; weak D call: TRBD1 (6 bases). Germline CDR1 is MNHNS and CDR2 is SASEGT. There are 13 residues in the CDR3. The V gene lost 7 bases and the J gene lost 4 bases, with 13 bases spanning the gap. The CDR3 sequence: CASTQGEVYGYTF. For the CDR3, the DNA is TGTGCCAGCACACAGGGAGAGGTCTATGGCTACACCTTC.

This clonotype was seen ten or more times. The genes are TRBV9 and TRBJ2-7; D unresolved. Germline-derived CDR1 and CDR2 are SGDLS and YYNGEE. The CDR3 loop spans 14 amino acids. V lost 4 bases to trimming and J lost 0 bases, with 11 bases between them. CDR3 in DNA: TGTGCCAGCAGCTCTGGGCCAGTCTCCTACGAGCAGTACTTC. Protein: CASSSGPVSYEQYF. The full variable domain, in which reference TRBV9 and TRBJ2-7 provide the parts outside the CDR3, is DSGVTQTPKHLITATGQRVTLRCSPRSGDLSVYWYQQSLDQGLQFLIQYYNGEERAKGNILERFSAQQFPDLHSELNLSSLELGDSALYFCASSSGPVSYEQYFGPGTRLTVT.

This clonotype has just a few counts. This rearrangement joins TRBV5-5 to TRBJ1-1, with D uncertain. Trimming took 0 bases from V and 5 from J, leaving 11 bases between them. The CDR3 contains 14 residues. CDR1 SGHKS and CDR2 YYEKEE come from the germline V gene (reference sequence). The CDR3 DNA reads TGTGCCAGCAGCTTGGTAGGACCAAGGACTGAAGCTTTCTTT. This gives the protein CASSLVGPRTEAFF.

The sample holds a few counts of this clonotype. J is TRBJ1-1 and V is TRBV4-2; D uncertain. The CDR3 loop spans 15 amino acids. Germline V gene sequence: CDR1 LGHNA, CDR2 YNFKEQ. Deletions cut 0 bases from V and 3 bases from J, with 11 bases between. The CDR3, as DNA: TGTGCCAGCAGCCAAGAGCCGGGTATTCACACTGAAGCTTTCTTT. Protein sequence: CASSQEPGIHTEAFF.

This clonotype was detected ten times or more. The chain links TRBV2 to TRBJ2-5; TRBD1 matches at 9 bases. This CDR3 spans 14 amino acids. Germline V CDR1 and CDR2: SNHLY, FYNNEI. With 8 bases clipped from V and 2 bases from J, the junction kept 6 bases outside the gene matches. In DNA, the CDR3 is TGTGCCAGCGGAACGGACAGGGGTCAAGAGACCCAGTACTTC. Its protein is CASGTDRGQETQYF.

This clonotype was seen repeatedly, ten times or more. The CDR3 DNA sequence: TGCAGTGCTACCCGACAGGCCTTGACCCAAGAGACCCAGTACTTC. Translated: CSATRQALTQETQYF. This chain uses TRBV20-1 with TRBJ2-5, with D possibly TRBD1 on 6 matching bases. Germline V gene sequence: CDR1 DFQATT, CDR2 SNEGSKA (reference sequence). V dropped 4 bases and J dropped 1 base, with 16 bases sitting between them. The CDR3 is made up of 15 amino acids.

This clonotype was recorded many times. The chain joins TRBV27 to TRBJ1-1; TRBD1 aligns across 7 bases. V gave up 4 bases and J gave up 10 bases; unmatched junction bases: 12. From germline, CDR1 is MNHEY and CDR2 SMNVEV (reference sequence). This CDR3 contains 14 residues. The CDR3: CASSSGGGGAGAFF. The CDR3 DNA reads TGTGCCAGCAGTTCGGGGGGAGGGGGCGCAGGAGCTTTCTTT.

Worth noting for this clonotype: At one of its ends the junction is not consistent with the germline gene, which may arise from a read error. The V gene is TRBV28, the J gene TRBJ1-2; TRBD1 agrees at 7 bases. From germline, CDR1 is MDHEN and CDR2 SYDVKM. The CDR3 is 14 amino acids. CDR3: CASSPSGTASFSPF. CDR3 nucleotide sequence: TGTGCCAGCAGTCCCTCTGGGACAGCCTCTTTCTCCCCCTTC.